Below are 30 T cell receptor beta chains sequenced from a single sample in a study of patients and donors after allogeneic stem cell transplantation. TCRdb independently ran MiXCR on the RT-PCR reads; one entry per CDR3 protein. The sample consists of more than 150,000 distinct CDR3 sequences, around two fifths of them appearing once. The sequenced sample was blood, either unsorted or a sorted T cell fraction (not recorded which). These receptors were obtained from a human donor who was either an allogeneic HSCT recipient or a stem cell or donor lymphocyte infusion donor (not recorded which). It is not recorded whose cells these are; they may come from a transplant donor.

This clonotype was seen only a few times. V is TRBV4-2 and J is TRBJ2-2; D unresolved. V was cut by 0 bases and J by 7 bases, with 6 bases left in between. CDR1 LGHNA and CDR2 YNFKEQ come from the germline V gene. The CDR3 is 13 amino acids. Here the CDR3 reads CASSQERSGELFF. Here the CDR3 DNA reads TGTGCCAGCAGCCAAGAGAGAAGCGGGGAGCTGTTTTTT.

The genes are TRBV21-1 and TRBJ2-5; the table gives TRBD1 as D, unverified against the DNA. TRBV21-1 is tagged as a pseudogene. The CDR3 runs 15 residues. Written as DNA, the CDR3 is TGTGCCAGCAGCAAAGGGACAGGGTGCCAAGAGACCCAGTACTTC. It codes for CASSKGTGCQETQYF.

The CDR3 here is CASSLERLPYEQYF. The CDR3 DNA sequence: TGTGCCAGCAGCTTAGAGAGGTTACCCTACGAGCAGTACTTC. This rearrangement joins TRBV7-9 to TRBJ2-7; no definite D call. The CDR3 spans 14 residues. Trimming removed 1 base from V and 2 bases from J, with 9 bases in between. Germline V lookup: CDR1 SEHNR, CDR2 FQNEAQ (reference sequence).

The chain combines TRBV4-2 with TRBJ2-7; 8 bases match TRBD2. V shed 1 base, J shed 3 bases, and the junction held 5 bases outside the gene matches. The CDR3 contains 15 residues. CDR1 and CDR2 from the germline V gene are LGHNA and YNFKEQ. Written as DNA, the CDR3 is TGTGCCAGCAGCCAAGTGGAGCGGGAGTTCTACGAGCAGTACTTC. The encoded protein is CASSQVEREFYEQYF.

In its sample, this clonotype was seen a few times. This chain connects TRBV12-3 or TRBV12-4 to TRBJ1-4; 10 bases are a match to TRBD1. This CDR3 comprises 14 residues. Losses at the gene ends were 6 bases for V and 2 bases for J; bases not matched to a gene: 0. DNA of the CDR3: TGTGCCAGCAGGACAGGGGGCACTAATGAAAAACTGTTTTTT. Its protein is CASRTGGTNEKLFF.

The chain joins TRBV5-6 to TRBJ1-1; no clear D gene. V was shortened by 2 bases and J by 0 bases, with 5 bases between the two germline ends. The CDR3 loop spans 13 amino acids. CDR1 SGHDT and CDR2 YYEEEE come from the germline V gene. CDR3 in DNA: TGTGCCAGCAGCTTTAGTCTGAACACTGAAGCTTTCTTT. Its translation: CASSFSLNTEAFF.

The rearrangement links TRBV5-1 to TRBJ1-2, with TRBD1 matching 11 bases. Trimming cost V 4 bases and J 7 bases; bases outside gene matches: 9. Germline assignment: CDR1 SGHRS and CDR2 YFSETQ. The CDR3 sequence is 15 residues long. The CDR3 sequence is CASSPEDRGLFGYTF. CDR3 in DNA: TGCGCCAGCAGCCCCGAGGACAGGGGGCTGTTTGGCTACACCTTC.

This clonotype turned up a few times. The chain has TRBV5-1 and TRBJ2-1, with D hard to call. Trimming shortened V by 0 bases and J by 2 bases, and 6 bases separated the two germline ends. CDR3 length equals 14 residues. Germline CDR1 reads SGHRS; CDR2 reads YFSETQ. The DNA for the CDR3 is TGCGCCAGCAGCTTGGAAGGGCCCTACAATGAGCAGTTCTTC. It is translated as CASSLEGPYNEQFF.

CDR3 sequence (DNA): TGTGCCAGCAGCTTAGCGCACAGGGGCACTGAAGCTTTCTTT. It specifies CASSLAHRGTEAFF. This chain uses TRBV7-2 with TRBJ1-1; 7 bases align to TRBD1. The germline V gene has CDR1 SGHTA and CDR2 FQGNSA. The CDR3 length is 14 residues. After removal of 0 bases from V and 4 bases from J, the junction contained 2 bases not matched to a gene.

CDR3 sequence (DNA): TGTGCCAGCAGCTCATTGGGACAGGGGTTTAGCGAGCAGTACTTC. Amino acids: CASSSLGQGFSEQYF. The genes are TRBV9 and TRBJ2-7, with 10 bases fitting TRBD1. The ends lost 4 bases at V and 6 bases at J; junction bases unmatched: 10. The CDR3 length is 15 residues. The germline V gene has CDR1 SGDLS and CDR2 YYNGEE.

Only a few counts were recorded for this clonotype. V and J are TRBV5-1 and TRBJ2-1, with 11 bases aligning to TRBD1. The germline V gene encodes CDR1 SGHRS and CDR2 YFSETQ. J was trimmed by 7 bases and V by 4 bases; bases with no gene match: 4. This CDR3 contains 14 residues. CDR3 DNA sequence: TGCGCCAGCAGCGATTGGGACAGGGGGAATGAGCAGTTCTTC. Amino acids: CASSDWDRGNEQFF.

V is TRBV19 and J is TRBJ1-5; D unclear. The CDR3 runs to 15 residues. Germline V gene sequence: CDR1 LNHDA, CDR2 SQIVND (reference sequence). V was clipped by 5 bases and J by 0 bases, with 11 bases between them. CDR3: CASSLRESSNQPQHF. The DNA of the CDR3 is TGTGCCAGTAGTCTCCGAGAGTCTAGCAATCAGCCCCAGCATTTT.

This clonotype showed up just a few times. The DNA for the CDR3 is TGTGCCAGCAGTCCTGACATGAACACTGAAGCTTTCTTT. Protein product: CASSPDMNTEAFF. The V gene is TRBV6-5, the J gene TRBJ1-1; the D is unclear. Germline V gene lookup returns CDR1 MNHEY and CDR2 SVGAGI. This CDR3 region has 13 residues. V lost 5 bases and J lost 0, with 7 bases in between.

The chain uses TRBV10-3 and TRBJ2-7; weak D call: TRBD1 (5 bases). Between the trimmed V and J ends, which lost 6 bases and 3 bases, there was a span of 18 bases. There are 15 residues in the CDR3. Germline CDR1 reads ENHRY; CDR2 reads SYGVKD. The CDR3 nucleotides are TGTGCCATCAGAGCCCTCTGGACAAGGAGCTACGAGCAGTACTTC. It codes for CAIRALWTRSYEQYF.

The chain uses TRBV6-2 or TRBV6-3 and TRBJ1-1; D unresolved. The germline gives CDR1 MNHEY, CDR2 SVGEGT. This CDR3 is 12 amino acids long. Between the trimmed V and J ends, which lost 4 bases and 4 bases, there was a span of 7 bases. CDR3 region: CASSWAVTEAFF. The CDR3 bases are TGTGCCAGCAGTTGGGCAGTCACTGAAGCTTTCTTT.

In its sample, this clonotype was seen a few times. One end of the junction varies from germline; a read error may be responsible. The V call is TRBV4-2, the J call TRBJ1-1, with 8 bases fitting TRBD1. CDR3 length: 16 residues. Germline V CDR1 and CDR2: LGHNA, YNFKEQ. The CDR3 loop reads CASSQDPDRVETEVFF. In DNA form, the CDR3 reads TGTGCCAGCAGCCAAGACCCGGACAGGGTTGAAACTGAAGTTTTCTTT.

This clonotype was seen a handful of times. As DNA, the CDR3 is TGTGCCAGCAGCGCCGGACTAGATTCTTATTTGAACACCGGGGAGCTGTTTTTT. Translated, it gives CASSAGLDSYLNTGELFF. The chain has TRBV9 and TRBJ2-2, with 7 bases that match TRBD2. Germline V gene data show CDR1 as SGDLS and CDR2 as YYNGEE. The CDR3 has 18 residues. With 3 bases clipped from V and 1 base from J, the junction kept 12 bases outside the gene matches.

The chain links TRBV3-1 to TRBJ2-7; TRBD2 aligns across 11 bases. V trimming: 4 bases; J trimming: 0 bases; junction bases outside the gene matches: 5. The CDR3 has 16 amino acids. From germline, CDR1 is LGHDT and CDR2 YNNKEL (reference sequence). The CDR3 DNA reads as TGTGCCAGCAGCCGAGGACTAGCGGGCCTCTCCTACGAGCAGTACTTC. It yields the protein CASSRGLAGLSYEQYF.

This clonotype was found a few times. The V gene is TRBV12-3 or TRBV12-4, the J gene TRBJ2-5; D uncertain. V was clipped by 5 bases and J by 5 bases, with 18 bases between them. CDR3 size: 15 residues. The CDR3: CASSLPTGVIETQYF. The DNA for the CDR3 is TGTGCCAGCAGTCTCCCGACTGGGGTAATCGAGACCCAGTACTTC.

The chain links TRBV4-3 to TRBJ2-2, with 7 bases fitting TRBD2. Looked up from germline, CDR1 is LGHNA and CDR2 is YSLEER. V dropped 4 bases and J dropped 0; count of bases not matched to a gene: 8. This CDR3 contains 17 residues. CDR3 coding DNA: TGCGCCAGCAGCCTTCACAGACTAGCTTCGAACACCGGGGAGCTGTTTTTT. Amino acids: CASSLHRLASNTGELFF.

The genes are TRBV9 and TRBJ1-1, with D unresolved. Germline CDR1 reads SGDLS; CDR2 reads YYNGEE. The CDR3 length is 13 residues. The germline V and J ends were trimmed by 2 bases and 4 bases, with 9 bases remaining between them. The CDR3 loop reads CASSVYGITEAFF. CDR3 DNA sequence: TGTGCCAGCAGCGTCTATGGAATCACTGAAGCTTTCTTT.

V usage is TRBV20-1 and J usage is TRBJ2-1; D call uncertain. Germline CDR1 reads DFQATT; CDR2 reads SNEGSKA (reference sequence). The CDR3 loop spans 14 amino acids. As DNA, the CDR3 is TGCAGGGCCACTGCGCGGAGCTCCTACAATGAGCAGTTCTTC. This codes for CRATARSSYNEQFF.

The gene calls are TRBV11-3 and TRBJ2-2; 9 bases align to TRBD2. This CDR3 has 16 residues. The germline V gene encodes CDR1 SGHNT and CDR2 YENEEA. V was pared by 1 base and J by 3 bases, with 3 bases of the junction left unmatched. In DNA, the CDR3 is TGTGCCAGCAGCTTAGTCCTAGCGGGATACACCGGGGAGCTGTTTTTT. Amino acid sequence: CASSLVLAGYTGELFF.

The chain combines TRBV5-1 with TRBJ2-6, with D possibly being TRBD2 (6 bases). This CDR3 spans 16 amino acids. Germline V CDR1 and CDR2: SGHRS, YFSETQ. Trimming shortened V by 0 bases and J by 4 bases, and 11 bases separated the two germline ends. The CDR3 sequence is CASSLDPGDGANVLTF. The CDR3 coding sequence is TGCGCCAGCAGCTTGGATCCGGGGGACGGGGCCAACGTCCTGACTTTC. The full variable domain, in which reference TRBV5-1 and TRBJ2-6 provide the parts outside the CDR3, is KAGVTQTPRYLIKTRGQQVTLSCSPISGHRSVSWYQQTPGQGLQFLFEYFSETQRNKGNFPGRFSGRQFSNSRSEMNVSTLELGDSALYLCASSLDPGDGANVLTFGAGSRLTVL.

This chain connects TRBV10-3 to TRBJ1-5; 7 bases map to TRBD1. Per germline, CDR1 ENHRY and CDR2 SYGVKD. J was trimmed by 5 bases and V by 0 bases; bases with no gene match: 7. This CDR3 is built from 16 residues. Here the CDR3 reads CAISESDRRGYQPQHF. The CDR3 DNA reads TGTGCCATCAGTGAGTCGGACAGGAGGGGGTATCAGCCCCAGCATTTT.

This sequence joins TRBV5-1 and TRBJ1-1, with D uncertain. CDR1 is SGHRS and CDR2 is YFSETQ in the germline V gene. This CDR3 contains 13 residues. V was pared by 9 bases and J by 6 bases, with 18 bases between. CDR3 DNA sequence: TGCGCCACCCATCCGGGTCCGGGCGCTGAAGCTTTCTTT. This gives the protein CATHPGPGAEAFF.

This chain uses TRBV29-1 with TRBJ1-2, with D hard to call. Germline CDR1 SQVTM, CDR2 ANQGSEA. V lost 7 bases and J lost 2, with 11 bases in between. This CDR3 is built from 12 residues. The CDR3 bases are TGCAGCGGTTCCGACGGGAACTATGGCTACACCTTC. As protein: CSGSDGNYGYTF.

This sequence joins TRBV5-1 and TRBJ1-1, with 9 bases lining up with TRBD1. From germline, CDR1 is SGHRS and CDR2 YFSETQ. The CDR3 is 15 amino acids. With 4 bases clipped from V and 1 base from J, the junction kept 5 bases outside the gene matches. CDR3: CASSGWDRENTEAFF. The CDR3 DNA sequence: TGCGCCAGCAGCGGATGGGACAGGGAGAACACTGAAGCTTTCTTT.

There are a few counts of this clonotype. V usage is TRBV5-1 and J usage is TRBJ2-7; D is possibly TRBD1 (6 bases). Germline V gene sequence: CDR1 SGHRS, CDR2 YFSETQ. The V end was cut by 4 bases, the J end by 1 base, with 15 bases between. The CDR3 has 15 residues. The CDR3: CASSLRQDRSYEQYF. The CDR3 coding sequence is TGCGCCAGCAGCCTTCGACAGGATCGGTCCTACGAGCAGTACTTC.

The rearrangement links TRBV7-2 to TRBJ2-1, with TRBD1 matching over 9 bases. Germline assignment: CDR1 SGHTA and CDR2 FQGNSA. The V segment lost 3 bases and the J segment 9 bases; nucleotides outside the gene matches: 6. The CDR3 consists of 14 residues. CDR3 amino acids: CASSLGDRVTEQFF. The CDR3 nucleotides read TGTGCCAGCAGCTTGGGGGACAGGGTAACTGAGCAGTTCTTC. Complete variable domain (other parts from reference TRBV7-2 and TRBJ2-1): GAGVSQSPSNKVTEKGKDVELRCDPISGHTALYWYRQSLGQGLEFLIYFQGNSAPDKSGLPSDRFSAERTGGSVSTLTIQRTQQEDSAVYLCASSLGDRVTEQFFGPGTRLTVL.